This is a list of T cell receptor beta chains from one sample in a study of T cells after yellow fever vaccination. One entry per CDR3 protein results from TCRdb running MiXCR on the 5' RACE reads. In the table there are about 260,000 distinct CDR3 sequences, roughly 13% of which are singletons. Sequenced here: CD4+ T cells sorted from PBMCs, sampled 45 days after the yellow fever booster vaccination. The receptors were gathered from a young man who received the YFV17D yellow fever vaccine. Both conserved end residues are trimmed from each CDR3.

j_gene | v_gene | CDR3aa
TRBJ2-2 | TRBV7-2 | ASSLGAKTNTGELF
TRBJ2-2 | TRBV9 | ASSVDGAVTGELF
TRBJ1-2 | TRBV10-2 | ASTSTGGIYGYT
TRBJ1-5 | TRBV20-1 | SASSVSNSNQPQH
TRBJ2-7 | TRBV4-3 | ASSQLTSGTYEQY
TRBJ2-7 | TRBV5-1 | ASSLGGRTYEQY
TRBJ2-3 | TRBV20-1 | SADDGTTSTDTQY
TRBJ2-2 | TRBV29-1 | SASGGERDRVFGELF
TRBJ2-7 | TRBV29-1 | SVSPGTGVYEQY
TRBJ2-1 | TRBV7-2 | ASSHDGAYNEQF
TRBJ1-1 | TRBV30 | AWKKTVMNTEAF
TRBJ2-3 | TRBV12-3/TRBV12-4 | ASSISGSPPDTQY
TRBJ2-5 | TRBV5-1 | ASSFRGDRGETQY
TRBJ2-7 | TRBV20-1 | SARDLAGVSYEQY
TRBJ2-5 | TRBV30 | AWSQDRGKTQY
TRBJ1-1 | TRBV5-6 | ASSLGTGATEAF
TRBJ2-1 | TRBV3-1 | ASSQEKSLTYNEQF
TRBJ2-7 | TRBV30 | AWSRQAYEQY
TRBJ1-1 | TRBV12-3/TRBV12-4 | ASRSSGITEAF
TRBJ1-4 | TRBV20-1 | SARDPGRNEKLF
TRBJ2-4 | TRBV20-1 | SARASGRDKNIQY
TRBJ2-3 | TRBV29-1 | SAPRPSGSTDTQY
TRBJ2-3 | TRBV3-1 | ASSQLDTQY
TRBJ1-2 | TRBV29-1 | SVFGQYGYT
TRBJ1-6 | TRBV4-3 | ASSQDATTGTGNSPLH
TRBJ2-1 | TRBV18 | ASSRRDEQF
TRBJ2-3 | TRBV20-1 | SARGPSTDTQY
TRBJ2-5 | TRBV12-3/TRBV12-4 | ASSSTGGLQETQY
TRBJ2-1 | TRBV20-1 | SASIERAVSNEQF
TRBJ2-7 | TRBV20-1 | SARGGVTYEQY
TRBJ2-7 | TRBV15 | ATSRDPTSGHREPYDPKQY
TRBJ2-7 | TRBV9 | ASSPRGLAGEQY
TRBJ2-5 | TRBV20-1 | SARDRGTSGFGQY
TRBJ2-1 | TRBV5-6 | ASSLGRVRF
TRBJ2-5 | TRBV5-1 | ASSLAWGAETQY
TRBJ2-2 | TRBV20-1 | SAASGTPTGELF
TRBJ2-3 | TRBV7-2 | ASSLAGLAGGVTDTQY
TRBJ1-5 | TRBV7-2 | ASSADSGRQPQH
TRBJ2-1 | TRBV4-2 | ASSQGLAVYNEQF
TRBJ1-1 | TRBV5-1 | ASSLARDSFRGTEAF
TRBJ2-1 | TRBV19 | ASRRGGGTGEQF
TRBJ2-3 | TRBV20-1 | SATGAGGPDTQY
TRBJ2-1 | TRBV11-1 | ASSPFLGTSGRRSEQF
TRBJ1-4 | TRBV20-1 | SARGATNEKLF
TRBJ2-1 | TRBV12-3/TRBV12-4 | ASGPPGTNEQF
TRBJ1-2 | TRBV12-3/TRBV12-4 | ASSLGGADGYT
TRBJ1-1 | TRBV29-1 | RADSSRTEAF
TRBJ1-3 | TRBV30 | AWSVRKVGSSGNTIY
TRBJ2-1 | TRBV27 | ASSLLLAGAGNEQF
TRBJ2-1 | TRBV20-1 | SASYLGEQF
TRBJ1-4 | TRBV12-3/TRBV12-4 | ASRDTGIGEKLF